The 23 T cell receptor beta chains presented below share a single source sample, sequenced in a study of T-cell reconstitution after alpha-beta-depleted transplantation in children. TCRbeta library preparation incorporated unique molecular identifiers. From the PCR reads, TCRdb called clonotypes with MiXCR, one entry per CDR3 protein. The table has tens of thousands of distinct CDR3 sequences, 5.8% seen once; the top ten hold roughly 31%. The sequences come from PBMCs, mostly from graft donor cells, collected 60 days after TCRalphabeta/CD19-depleted stem cell transplant. These receptors were obtained from a female patient between 2 and 15 years old who had a stem cell transplant for aplastic anemia, so the T cells may come from the graft donor.

This clonotype was counted many times. The rearrangement uses TRBV5-4 and TRBJ2-3; weak D call: TRBD2 (5 bases). The CDR3 sequence is 14 residues long. Per germline, CDR1 SGHNT and CDR2 YYREEE (reference sequence). V lost 1 base and J lost 7, with 13 bases in between. CDR3 in DNA: TGTGCCAGCAGCTTGTGGGAGAGCCCTTATACGCAGTATTTT. Amino acids: CASSLWESPYTQYF.

This clonotype was observed at least ten times. The CDR3 DNA reads as TGTGCCAGCAGGACAGGGTCCAATCAGCCCCAGCATTTT. The encoded protein is CASRTGSNQPQHF. V gene TRBV7-9 combines with J gene TRBJ1-5; 7 bases are shared with TRBD1. After removal of 6 bases from V and 3 bases from J, the junction contained 2 bases not matched to a gene. The CDR3 runs 13 residues. Germline values: CDR1 SEHNR, CDR2 FQNEAQ (reference sequence).

This clonotype was detected ten times or more. The V call is TRBV20-1, the J call TRBJ1-5, with D possibly matching TRBD1 (5 bases). The CDR3 has 11 residues. V lost 6 bases and J lost 4, with 7 bases in between. CDR1 is DFQATT and CDR2 is SNEGSKA in the germline V gene (reference sequence). The CDR3: CSAGVNQPQHF. The CDR3 DNA follows: TGCAGTGCAGGGGTGAATCAGCCCCAGCATTTT.

This clonotype was seen many times. This chain joins TRBV20-1 and TRBJ2-1, with 8 nucleotides matching TRBD2. This CDR3 region has 15 residues. The trim removed 0 bases at V and 7 bases at J, leaving 8 bases unmatched. Germline V CDR1 and CDR2: DFQATT, SNEGSKA (reference sequence). CDR3 amino acids: CSARDAGLERNEQFF. The DNA for the CDR3 is TGCAGTGCTAGAGATGCGGGACTAGAGAGGAATGAGCAGTTCTTC.

This clonotype was observed many times. The chain uses TRBV6-1 and TRBJ2-1; TRBD2 matches at 12 bases. V dropped 9 bases and J dropped 4; count of bases not matched to a gene: 10. CDR1 and CDR2 from the germline V gene are MNHNS and SASEGT. This CDR3 has 16 amino acids. The CDR3 nucleotides read TGTGCCAGTCACTTCGGGACTAGCGGGCTATACAATGAGCAGTTCTTC. It specifies CASHFGTSGLYNEQFF.

This clonotype was recorded at least ten times. The chain has TRBV5-1 and TRBJ2-5; tentative D call: TRBD2 (6 bases). This CDR3 region has 13 residues. Germline V CDR1 and CDR2: SGHRS, YFSETQ. V lost 5 bases, J lost 3 bases, and 11 bases lay in between. The CDR3 protein is CASRLGREETQYF. In DNA form, the CDR3 reads TGCGCCAGCAGACTCGGGAGAGAAGAGACCCAGTACTTC.

Many counts were recorded for this clonotype. This chain connects TRBV10-1 to TRBJ2-1; D not certain. The germline CDR1 and CDR2 sequences are WNHNN and SYGVQD (reference sequence). This CDR3 has 13 amino acids. Trimming pared 4 bases from V and 5 bases from J, leaving 9 bases between. CDR3 DNA: TGCGCCAGCAGTGCCGAGATCCACAATGAGCAGTTCTTC. Translation gives CASSAEIHNEQFF.

This clonotype was recorded a few times. The chain joins TRBV6-2 or TRBV6-3 to TRBJ2-3; D is unresolved. CDR3 length equals 14 residues. In germline, CDR1 is MNHEY, CDR2 SVGEGT. Trimming took 5 bases from V and 3 from J, leaving 12 bases between them. CDR3 bases: TGTGCCAGCAGTGGCCCCGAGGAGACAGATACGCAGTATTTT. Residues: CASSGPEETDTQYF.

This clonotype was recorded many times. The chain uses TRBV29-1 and TRBJ2-6, with D possibly being TRBD1 (5 bases). The CDR3 extends over 16 amino acids. V was cut by 6 bases and J by 0 bases, with 15 bases left in between. The germline V gene has CDR1 SQVTM and CDR2 ANQGSEA. The CDR3 loop reads CSVLQGKGSGANVLTF. CDR3 coding DNA: TGCAGCGTCCTGCAGGGAAAGGGCTCTGGGGCCAACGTCCTGACTTTC.

This clonotype was observed many times. CDR3 nucleotides: TGCGCCAGCAGCCAAGCTTCAGGTTTGGAGACCCAGTACTTC. This translates into CASSQASGLETQYF. The chain combines TRBV4-1 with TRBJ2-5, with D unclear. CDR3 length: 14 residues. CDR1 is MGHRA, CDR2 YSYEKL, per germline. V dropped 1 base and J dropped 5 bases, with 11 bases sitting between them.

In its sample, this clonotype was seen many times. This sequence joins TRBV5-6 and TRBJ2-1; D call uncertain. Deletions cut 0 bases from V and 2 bases from J, with 9 bases between. Germline values: CDR1 SGHDT, CDR2 YYEEEE. The CDR3 has 15 residues. The CDR3 nucleotides read TGTGCCAGCAGCTTGGGATGGGCGACCTACAATGAGCAGTTCTTC. Protein sequence: CASSLGWATYNEQFF.

J is TRBJ2-1 and V is TRBV20-1; the D gene is possibly TRBD2 (6 bases). Germline V gene lookup returns CDR1 DFQATT and CDR2 SNEGSKA (reference sequence). This CDR3 contains 15 residues. V was pared by 3 bases and J by 4 bases, with 16 bases between. The chain's CDR3 is CSASSGGSGYNEQFF. The DNA of the CDR3 is TGCAGTGCTAGCTCCGGCGGTAGCGGATACAATGAGCAGTTCTTC.

There are many counts of this clonotype. The CDR3 region is CASSLPGVNTEAFF. CDR3 DNA sequence: TGTGCCAGCAGCCTACCAGGGGTGAACACTGAAGCTTTCTTT. The rearrangement uses TRBV7-9 and TRBJ1-1; D might be TRBD1 (6 bases). Germline V CDR1 and CDR2: SEHNR, FQNEAQ (reference sequence). V was trimmed by 5 bases and J by 0 bases, leaving 10 bases between them. The length of the CDR3 is 14 residues.

This clonotype was seen ten or more times. The chain combines TRBV5-1 with TRBJ2-3; D is uncertain. Trimming removed 1 base from V and 6 bases from J, with 6 bases in between. The CDR3 totals 12 residues. Germline CDR1 SGHRS, CDR2 YFSETQ. DNA of the CDR3: TGCGCCAGCAGCTTGACAGCGGATACGCAGTATTTT. Translated, it gives CASSLTADTQYF.

This clonotype has ten or more counts. This rearrangement joins TRBV11-3 to TRBJ1-5; 9 positions agree with TRBD1. With 5 bases clipped from V and 0 bases from J, the junction kept 11 bases outside the gene matches. The CDR3 sequence is 18 residues long. Germline CDR1 is SGHNT and CDR2 is YENEEA. CDR3 protein: CASSLDRGDGYSNQPQHF. The CDR3 DNA sequence: TGTGCCAGCAGCCTGGACAGGGGCGATGGTTATAGCAATCAGCCCCAGCATTTT.

This clonotype showed up many times. The chain employs TRBV7-8 and TRBJ2-2; D gene unclear. The CDR3 length is 15 residues. V lost 1 base and J lost 7, with 13 bases in between. Germline CDR1 and CDR2: SGHVS and FQNEAQ. The DNA of the CDR3 is TGTGCCAGCAGCTTAGGGCTCCCCGCCGACGGGGAGCTGTTTTTT. Encoded protein: CASSLGLPADGELFF.

Ten or more counts support this clonotype. This sequence joins TRBV5-4 and TRBJ2-3; unclear D gene. Trimming removed 2 bases at V and 8 bases at J, with 9 bases between. The CDR3 loop spans 12 amino acids. From germline, CDR1 is SGHNT and CDR2 YYREEE (reference sequence). CDR3 sequence: CASSFEGRTQYF. In DNA form, the CDR3 reads TGTGCCAGCAGCTTTGAAGGGCGTACGCAGTATTTT. Full variable domain (missing parts from reference TRBV5-4 and TRBJ2-3): ETGVTQSPTHLIKTRGQQVTLRCSSQSGHNTVSWYQQALGQGPQFIFQYYREEENGRGNFPPRFSGLQFPNYSSELNVNALELDDSALYLCASSFEGRTQYFGPGTRLTVL.

The chain employs TRBV11-2 and TRBJ2-7; 8 nucleotides match TRBD2. The CDR3 covers 15 residues. V lost 3 bases to trimming and J lost 1 base; unmatched junction nucleotides: 5. Germline values: CDR1 SGHAT, CDR2 FQNNGV. CDR3 DNA: TGTGCCAGCAGCTTTCGCGGACTAGCTTCCTACGAGCAGTACTTC. This codes for CASSFRGLASYEQYF.

This clonotype appeared many times. CDR3 region: CASSYIPQYGQFF. CDR3 bases: TGTGCCAGCAGTTACATTCCACAATATGGGCAGTTCTTC. The chain couples TRBV12-3 or TRBV12-4 to TRBJ2-1; no firm D call. V was trimmed by 4 bases and J by 12 bases, leaving 16 bases between them. This CDR3 has 13 residues.

Note on this clonotype: This may stem from a read error, because a much larger clone lies one nucleotide away. The V gene is TRBV7-9, the J gene TRBJ2-3, with D maybe TRBD2 (6 bases). CDR3 size: 15 residues. V shed 9 bases and J shed 0 bases, with 16 bases lying between them. Germline values: CDR1 SEHNR, CDR2 FQNEAQ (reference sequence). Here the CDR3 reads CARSRLGSSTDTQYF. Written as DNA, the CDR3 is TGTGCCAGAAGCCGACTAGGATCTAGCACAGATACGCAGTATTTT.

The CDR3 loop reads CASTPTGGSYNSPLHF. CDR3 nucleotide sequence: TGTGCCAGCACCCCGACAGGGGGCTCCTATAATTCACCCCTCCACTTT. This chain uses TRBV28 with TRBJ1-6; TRBD1 matches 9 bases. The CDR3 spans 16 residues. Germline CDR1 is MDHEN and CDR2 is SYDVKM. J lost 0 bases, V lost 7 bases, and 4 bases had no gene match.

The table lists this clonotype with many counts. This CDR3 reads CASIRLASSSYNEQFF. The CDR3 nucleotides are TGTGCCAGCATCCGACTAGCGTCTAGCTCCTACAATGAGCAGTTCTTC. V is TRBV5-5 and J is TRBJ2-1; the match to TRBD2 covers 8 bases. V lost 6 bases to trimming and J lost 0 bases; unmatched junction nucleotides: 8. Per the germline V gene, CDR1 is SGHKS and CDR2 is YYEKEE (reference sequence). CDR3 length equals 16 residues.

This clonotype has a count of ten or more. This rearrangement joins TRBV6-6 to TRBJ2-7, with 8 nucleotides matching TRBD2. The CDR3 runs 12 residues. The germline V gene encodes CDR1 MNHNY and CDR2 SVGAGI (reference sequence). V trimming: 5 bases; J trimming: 9 bases; junction bases outside the gene matches: 6. CDR3 loop: CASSQSGGVQYF. DNA of the CDR3: TGTGCCAGCAGTCAGAGCGGGGGTGTGCAGTACTTC.